The 30 T cell receptor beta chains below were found in one sample sequenced in a study of T cell responses to AZD1222 COVID-19 vaccine. The table came from immunoSEQ multiplex PCR; TCRdb's copy has only in-frame clones and leaves some out. Among 210,000 or so clones listed, 85% to 95% were seen once. Specimen: peripheral blood, collected on day 0 of MenACWY control vaccination. The origin of the receptors is an adult in good health.

This clone showed up just once. This rearrangement joins TRBV5-4 to TRBJ1-2; tentative D call: TRBD1 (5 bases). This CDR3 has 19 residues. Trimming removed 1 base from V and 0 bases from J, with 22 bases in between. CDR1 and CDR2 from the germline V gene are SGHNT and YYREEE (reference sequence). The CDR3 protein is CASSLLGLTARITNYGYTF. Here the CDR3 DNA reads TGTGCCAGCAGCTTGTTAGGTTTGACAGCAAGAATTACTAACTATGGCTACACCTTC.

This chain joins TRBV6-5 and TRBJ1-2; D is ambiguous. V was shortened by 7 bases and J by 0 bases, with 6 bases between the two germline ends. The CDR3 length is 12 residues. CDR1 and CDR2 (germline): MNHEY, SVGAGI. The CDR3 coding sequence is TGTGCCAGCATCGAGGCTAACTATGGCTACACCTTC. Its translation is CASIEANYGYTF.

The chain couples TRBV28 to TRBJ1-5, with D perhaps TRBD1 (6 bases). V dropped 7 bases and J dropped 4 bases, with 14 bases sitting between them. This CDR3 spans 14 amino acids. CDR1 is MDHEN, CDR2 SYDVKM, per germline. In DNA form, the CDR3 reads TGTGCCAGCAAAACAGGACAGAGAAATCAGCCCCAGCATTTT. Translating gives CASKTGQRNQPQHF.

The V and J genes are TRBV29-1 and TRBJ2-3, with 15 bases aligning to TRBD2. The junction had 12 bases not matched to a gene; V was cut back by 5 bases and J by 0 bases. The germline V gene has CDR1 SQVTM and CDR2 ANQGSEA. There are 19 residues in the CDR3. The CDR3 DNA sequence: TGCAGCGTTCTTCCGGGACTAGCGGGGGGTCTTACTAGCACAGATACGCAGTATTTT. It is translated as CSVLPGLAGGLTSTDTQYF.

This chain joins TRBV6-5 and TRBJ1-5; D unclear. Germline CDR1 reads MNHEY; CDR2 reads SVGAGI. This CDR3 contains 14 residues. V shed 0 bases and J shed 3 bases, with 6 bases lying between them. In DNA, the CDR3 is TGTGCCAGCAGTTACTCCCGGAACAATCAGCCCCAGCATTTT. This codes for CASSYSRNNQPQHF.

The V gene is TRBV6-2 or TRBV6-3, the J gene TRBJ1-5, with 10 bases matching TRBD1. CDR3 length: 15 residues. From germline, CDR1 is MNHEY and CDR2 SVGEGT. J gave up 5 bases and V 6 bases, and 7 bases lay outside the gene matches. Written as DNA, the CDR3 is TGTGCCAGCAGCTCTGACAGGGGGCCTTATCAGCCCCAGCATTTT. It encodes CASSSDRGPYQPQHF.

This chain links TRBV9 with TRBJ2-7; no definite D call. Germline lookup yields CDR1 SGDLS and CDR2 YYNGEE. V lost 5 bases and J 2 bases, leaving 17 bases between the germline ends. The CDR3 spans 15 residues. As DNA, the CDR3 is TGTGCCAGCAGAAACCGGGCAGGTCCCACCTACGAGCAGTACTTC. Translation: CASRNRAGPTYEQYF.

V gene TRBV11-2 combines with J gene TRBJ2-1; 8 positions agree with TRBD2. Looked up from germline, CDR1 is SGHAT and CDR2 is FQNNGV. V lost 8 bases to trimming and J lost 2 bases; unmatched junction nucleotides: 8. This CDR3 comprises 15 residues. CDR3 amino acids: CASGTQRGPYNEQFF. For the CDR3, the DNA is TGTGCCAGCGGGACCCAGCGGGGGCCCTACAATGAGCAGTTCTTC.

V gene TRBV28 combines with J gene TRBJ1-1; 7 bases map to TRBD1. The CDR3 has 17 residues. CDR1 is MDHEN, CDR2 SYDVKM, per germline. V shed 2 bases, J shed 3 bases, and the junction held 12 bases outside the gene matches. The CDR3 DNA follows: TGTGCCAGCAGTTTAGGTTGGGCAGGGGGGTCGGACACTGAAGCTTTCTTT. Its protein product is CASSLGWAGGSDTEAFF.

This chain links TRBV28 with TRBJ1-1, with unresolved D. This CDR3 contains 15 residues. Trimming cost V 3 bases and J 6 bases, with 17 bases left between them. Germline V lookup: CDR1 MDHEN, CDR2 SYDVKM. The CDR3 nucleotides read TGTGCCAGCAGTTTGAGCGGGGTCCGAACCCCTGAAGCTTTCTTT. Encoded protein: CASSLSGVRTPEAFF.

In this sample, this clone turned up once. This rearrangement joins TRBV7-8 to TRBJ1-2; D is undetermined. V was shortened by 5 bases and J by 4 bases, with 8 bases between the two germline ends. Germline V gene lookup returns CDR1 SGHVS and CDR2 FQNEAQ. This CDR3 is 12 amino acids long. CDR3 nucleotides: TGTGCCAGCAGCGAGGGAGTCTATGGCTACACCTTC. Residues: CASSEGVYGYTF. Combining the CDR3 with reference TRBV7-8 and TRBJ1-2 gives the whole variable domain GAGVSQSPRYKVAKRGQDVALRCDPISGHVSLFWYQQALGQGPEFLTYFQNEAQLDKSGLPSDRFFAERPEGSVSTLKIQRTQQEDSAVYLCASSEGVYGYTFGSGTRLTVV.

The chain links TRBV27 to TRBJ1-4; D remains unclear. The CDR3 sequence is 15 residues long. The V and J ends lost 3 bases and 0 bases respectively, with 8 bases between them. In germline, CDR1 is MNHEY, CDR2 SMNVEV (reference sequence). The CDR3 here is CASSFLGATNEKLFF. The CDR3 DNA reads TGTGCCAGCAGTTTTTTGGGTGCAACTAATGAAAAACTGTTTTTT.

The chain employs TRBV7-7 and TRBJ2-5; maybe TRBD2 (5 bases). This CDR3 has 13 residues. Germline V gene data show CDR1 as SSHAT and CDR2 as FNYEAQ (reference sequence). Trimming pared 5 bases from V and 3 bases from J, leaving 10 bases between. The CDR3, as DNA: TGTGCCAGCAGCCAGCCGGGGAAAGAGACCCAGTACTTC. Translation gives CASSQPGKETQYF. The variable domain in full, with the rest retrieved from reference TRBV7-7 and TRBJ2-5, is GAGVSQSPRYKVTKRGQDVTLRCDPISSHATLYWYQQALGQGPEFLTYFNYEAQPDKSGLPSDRFSAERPEGSISTLTIQRTEQRDSAMYRCASSQPGKETQYFGPGTRLLVL.

V usage is TRBV29-1 and J usage is TRBJ1-1; D is perhaps TRBD1 (6 bases). This CDR3 region has 11 residues. The ends were cut back, 5 bases at V and 5 bases at J, with 9 bases in the middle. The germline gives CDR1 SQVTM, CDR2 ANQGSEA. The CDR3 nucleotides read TGCAGCGTTAACAGGGAAACTGAAGCTTTCTTT. Encoded protein: CSVNRETEAFF.

The chain has TRBV5-1 and TRBJ2-1; TRBD1 is a possible D gene (5 bases). CDR1 and CDR2 (germline): SGHRS, YFSETQ. Deletions cut 4 bases from V and 14 bases from J, with 16 bases between. The CDR3 loop spans 12 amino acids. In nucleotides, the CDR3 is TGCGCCAGCAGCACGGAGCAGGGTGTCAAGTTCTTC. It codes for CASSTEQGVKFF.

The chain has TRBV6-5 and TRBJ1-4; the match to TRBD1 covers 7 bases. This CDR3 is built from 15 residues. The junction had 6 bases not matched to a gene; V was cut back by 4 bases and J by 4 bases. The V gene's germline CDR1 is MNHEY and CDR2 SVGAGI. CDR3 amino acids: CASSLRQGVNEKLFF. As DNA, the CDR3 is TGTGCCAGCAGTTTGCGACAGGGAGTTAATGAAAAACTGTTTTTT.

J is TRBJ1-5 and V is TRBV6-6; D gene unclear. The CDR3 extends over 13 amino acids. Trimming took 0 bases from V and 6 from J, leaving 6 bases between them. Germline CDR1 MNHNY, CDR2 SVGAGI (reference sequence). The CDR3 nucleotides are TGTGCCAGCAGTTACTCGGCTGTTCAGCCCCAGCATTTT. Amino acid sequence: CASSYSAVQPQHF.

In nucleotides, the CDR3 is TGTGCCAGCAGACAACAGGACGGGGGTGAAAAACTGTTTTTT. As protein: CASRQQDGGEKLFF. The chain couples TRBV2 to TRBJ1-4; a weak D match, TRBD1 (5 bases). V was cut by 6 bases and J by 7 bases, with 15 bases left in between. The germline V gene encodes CDR1 SNHLY and CDR2 FYNNEI. This CDR3 contains 14 residues.

The CDR3 is CASTRAVNYNSPLHF. The CDR3 DNA reads TGTGCCAGCACCCGGGCGGTAAACTATAATTCACCCCTCCACTTT. The chain recombines TRBV7-6 with TRBJ1-6; D is unclear. V lost 7 bases and J 3 bases, leaving 13 bases between the germline ends. This CDR3 contains 15 residues. Per the germline V gene, CDR1 is SGHVS and CDR2 is FNYEAQ.

The chain combines TRBV6-6 with TRBJ1-5; TRBD1 might be the D (5 bases). This CDR3 has 13 residues. Trimming took 6 bases from V and 5 from J, leaving 11 bases between them. Per the germline V gene, CDR1 is MNHNY and CDR2 is SVGAGI (reference sequence). For the CDR3, the DNA is TGTGCCAGCAGGGCAGGGCAATATCAGCCCCAGCATTTT. Its protein is CASRAGQYQPQHF.

The chain recombines TRBV6-6 with TRBJ2-2; D is possibly TRBD1 (6 bases). This CDR3 contains 15 residues. Germline V gives CDR1 MNHNY, CDR2 SVGAGI (reference sequence). V was pared by 2 bases and J by 4 bases, with 11 bases between. The CDR3 reads CASSYVGAGTGELFF. CDR3 in DNA: TGTGCCAGCAGTTACGTGGGGGCGGGCACCGGGGAGCTGTTTTTT.

The table lists this clone with a count of one. The genes are TRBV18 and TRBJ2-5; tentative D call: TRBD1 (6 bases). The CDR3 is 13 amino acids. V was trimmed by 6 bases and J by 2 bases, leaving 10 bases between them. CDR1 is KGHSH, CDR2 LQKENI, per germline. The CDR3 region is CASSPDRQETQYF. The CDR3 DNA reads as TGTGCCAGCTCTCCAGACAGGCAAGAGACCCAGTACTTC.

Points on this clone: The same CDR3 also results from other DNA sequences found in this sample. The rearrangement links TRBV7-8 to TRBJ1-5, with D possibly matching TRBD1 (6 bases). Trimming removed 0 bases at V and 0 bases at J, with 6 bases between. Germline values: CDR1 SGHVS, CDR2 FQNEAQ. CDR3 length equals 15 residues. CDR3 residues: CASSLAGGSNQPQHF. DNA for the CDR3: TGTGCCAGCAGCTTAGCAGGGGGTAGCAATCAGCCCCAGCATTTT.

The gene calls are TRBV28 and TRBJ1-3; the match to TRBD1 covers 7 bases. The CDR3 covers 15 residues. V was pared by 2 bases and J by 4 bases, with 5 bases of the junction left unmatched. Germline V gives CDR1 MDHEN, CDR2 SYDVKM. The CDR3 loop reads CASSLQGGFGNTIYF. The DNA of the CDR3 is TGTGCCAGCAGTTTACAGGGGGGTTTCGGAAACACCATATATTTT.

This clone showed up just once. The V and J genes are TRBV6-1 and TRBJ1-2, with 10 positions matching TRBD1. V lost 2 bases and J lost 6; bases outside the gene matches: 6. The V gene's germline CDR1 is MNHNS and CDR2 SASEGT. CDR3 length: 15 residues. The CDR3 bases are TGTGCCAGCAGTGAAACGACAGGGGGCTTGGATGGCTACACCTTC. Protein: CASSETTGGLDGYTF.

The gene calls are TRBV5-1 and TRBJ1-1; D uncertain. The CDR3 contains 13 residues. From germline, CDR1 is SGHRS and CDR2 YFSETQ. Deletions cut 0 bases from V and 5 bases from J, with 8 bases between. As DNA, the CDR3 is TGCGCCAGCAGCTTGGATATGGGGACTGAAGCTTTCTTT. Translated: CASSLDMGTEAFF. Using reference TRBV5-1 and TRBJ1-1 for the parts outside the CDR3, the full variable domain is KAGVTQTPRYLIKTRGQQVTLSCSPISGHRSVSWYQQTPGQGLQFLFEYFSETQRNKGNFPGRFSGRQFSNSRSEMNVSTLELGDSALYLCASSLDMGTEAFFGQGTRLTVV.

This chain connects TRBV19 to TRBJ1-1; TRBD1 might be the D (5 bases). The V end was cut by 6 bases, the J end by 6 bases, with 14 bases between. Germline V gene lookup returns CDR1 LNHDA and CDR2 SQIVND (reference sequence). The CDR3 runs 13 residues. The CDR3 spells CASRVGVGSEAFF. CDR3 nucleotides: TGTGCCAGTAGGGTAGGGGTAGGGTCTGAAGCTTTCTTT.

J is TRBJ2-1 and V is TRBV18; TRBD2 agrees at 9 bases. CDR1 is KGHSH, CDR2 LQKENI, per germline. After removal of 0 bases from V and 5 bases from J, the junction contained 8 bases not matched to a gene. The CDR3 is 17 amino acids. CDR3 sequence (DNA): TGTGCCAGCTCACCACCAAATTTTGCGGGGGGGCACAATGAGCAGTTCTTC. Amino acids: CASSPPNFAGGHNEQFF. The full variable domain, its missing parts supplied by reference TRBV18 and TRBJ2-1, is NAGVMQNPRHLVRRRGQEARLRCSPMKGHSHVYWYRQLPEEGLKFMVYLQKENIIDESGMPKERFSAEFPKEGPSILRIQQVVRGDSAAYFCASSPPNFAGGHNEQFFGPGTRLTVL.

J is TRBJ2-7 and V is TRBV3-1 (or the pseudogene TRBV3-2), with 7 positions matching TRBD1. Trimming at V came to 5 bases and at J to 3 bases, leaving 7 bases not matched to a gene. This CDR3 region has 14 residues. In germline, CDR1 is LGHDT, CDR2 YNNKEL (reference sequence). The CDR3 DNA is TGTGCCAGCAGCGGACGGACAGGAGTCTACGAGCAGTACTTC. Protein product: CASSGRTGVYEQYF.

V and J are TRBV30 and TRBJ2-7; TRBD1 aligns across 9 bases. This CDR3 has 13 residues. V lost 6 bases to trimming and J lost 2 bases; unmatched junction nucleotides: 5. From germline, CDR1 is GTSNPN and CDR2 SVGIG (reference sequence). CDR3 loop: CACPGQGAYEQYF. The CDR3 DNA is TGTGCCTGCCCGGGACAGGGAGCCTACGAGCAGTACTTC.